This T cell receptor beta chain was captured in a study of T-cell reconstitution after alpha-beta-depleted transplantation in children. The CDR3 sequence is 15 residues long. Germline V gene data show CDR1 as PRHDT and CDR2 as FYEKMQ (reference sequence). V lost 5 bases and J lost 1, with 9 bases in between. The authors prepared the TCRbeta library with unique molecular identifiers. TCRdb ran MiXCR on the PCR reads and lists one entry per CDR3 protein. The sample carries hundreds of thousands of distinct CDR3 sequences, approximately 9.6% recorded once. Sequencing used PBMCs from the stem cell graft donor, obtained from the stem cell graft. The chain joins TRBV13 to TRBJ2-6; D not resolved. The source of this sequence is a human donor who donated a stem cell graft to a child with SCID. CDR3 protein: CASSQRASGANVLTF. For the CDR3, the DNA is TGTGCCAGCAGCCAACGGGCTTCTGGGGCCAACGTCCTGACTTTC. Using reference TRBV13 and TRBJ2-6 for the parts outside the CDR3, the full variable domain is AAGVIQSPRHLIKEKRETATLKCYPIPRHDTVYWYQQGPGQDPQFLISFYEKMQSDKGSIPDRFSAQQFSDYHSELNMSSLELGDSALYFCASSQRASGANVLTFGAGSRLTVL.